This TCR beta chain was retrieved from a study of shared clonotypes between healthy human individuals. Using immunoSEQ multiplex PCR, the repertoire was profiled, and TCRdb retains in-frame clones only, with some absent. The table has 190,000 or so clones, 66% seen once. The CDR3 is 13 residues long. V lost 4 bases to trimming and J lost 0 bases, with 7 bases between them. Per the germline V gene, CDR1 is SQVTM and CDR2 is ANQGSEA. The origin of this receptor is a young man in good health. The source material was memory CD4+ T cells sorted from blood. Subset indicated: CD45RA-negative fraction. The chain joins TRBV29-1 to TRBJ1-3; D gene uncertain. The CDR3 is CSVGLSSGNTIYF. The CDR3 DNA reads TGCAGCGTTGGGCTGAGCTCTGGAAACACCATATATTTT.